The T cell receptor (beta chain) under discussion was sequenced for a study of blood T cells in healthy people across ages. Broader study findings: Across the age range, TCR beta diversity per million T cells fell in a roughly linear way.

Germline V gene data show CDR1 as SQVTM and CDR2 as ANQGSEA. V shed 6 bases and J 2 bases; nucleotides not matched to a gene: 6. There are 14 residues in the CDR3. A second PCR of about 6 to 11 cycles used a sample-barcoded 5' primer and a J-beta primer mix. From the 5' RACE reads, TCRdb called clonotypes with MiXCR, one entry per CDR3 protein. The sample has 750,000 to 1,000,000 distinct CDR3 sequences, approximately 32% seen once. This clonotype came up a few times. Its antigen is unidentified. These data also featured in a second study, about T cells of mothers and their children. That source reports: Material was donated by three healthy Caucasian mothers and their six children. During the second PCR, the M1S primer introduced sample barcodes along with 2-4 random nucleotides.

The chain links TRBV29-1 to TRBJ2-5; 10 bases fit TRBD2. The sequencing input was blood. The source is a woman in her 40s in good health. In DNA form, the CDR3 reads TGCAGCGTCCTCGGACTAGCGGATCAAGAGACCCAGTACTTC. This codes for CSVLGLADQETQYF.